This T cell receptor beta chain was obtained from a study of blood T cell repertoires in COVID-19. Profiled with immunoSEQ multiplex PCR; TCRdb holds only in-frame clones, not every one. The table records some 180,000 clones, around 80% of them present only once. The CDR3 runs 15 residues. Trimming stripped 5 bases from V and 7 bases from J, with 18 bases between. CDR1 and CDR2 (germline): LNHNV, YYDKDF (reference sequence). The sequenced material came from peripheral blood. This chain connects TRBV15 to TRBJ1-5, with D possibly being TRBD1 (5 bases). This receptor was obtained from a woman of 80 years or more with active or convalescent COVID-19. This chain's CDR3 is CATSRQMGGLQPQHF. In nucleotides, the CDR3 is TGTGCCACCAGCCGACAGATGGGGGGTCTCCAGCCCCAGCATTTT.